This TCR beta chain was recorded in a study of cytomegalovirus exposure and HLA in healthy donors. Across the study: Within the Caucasian-associated ancestry cluster were roughly 79% of the approximately 390 genotyped donors.

Trimming stripped 2 bases from V and 5 bases from J, with 13 bases between. Germline CDR1 is GTSNPN and CDR2 is SVGIG (reference sequence). The CDR3 spans 14 residues. This clone showed up just once. Every donor was a healthy person donating bone marrow. PCR employed 60 Vbeta and 13 Jbeta primers. The protocol was immunoSEQ multiplex PCR, while the TCRdb copy is restricted to in-frame clones and leaves out a portion. The table records about 90,000 clones, over 50% of them present only once. This sequence was found in a young man in good health and CMV-seronegative. V gene TRBV30 combines with J gene TRBJ1-5; TRBD1 is a possible D gene (5 bases). The sequenced material came from PBMCs. The chain's CDR3 is CAWSSAWGDQPQHF. The DNA for the CDR3 is TGTGCCTGGAGTTCCGCGTGGGGCGATCAGCCCCAGCATTTT.